This entry describes one T cell receptor (beta chain). Antigen: not known. The data belong to a study of T cell responses to AZD1222 COVID-19 vaccine. Study results and caveats: Spike-specific TCR breadth rose after two AZD1222 doses, and depth rose as well. Mapped onto spike, vaccine-associated CD4 TCRs spanned it and were dominant at 160-218 and 743-854.

Profiled with immunoSEQ multiplex PCR; TCRdb holds only in-frame clones, not every one. Here the sample spans 80,000 or so clones, nearly 90% being singletons. The sample was peripheral blood, taken on day 0 of MenACWY control vaccination. This receptor was obtained from an adult in good health.

CDR3 nucleotide sequence: TGTGCCAGTAGTCTCCGGGTGGGACAGGGGCGGACTGAAGCTTTCTTT. It encodes CASSLRVGQGRTEAFF. V gene TRBV19 combines with J gene TRBJ1-1, with TRBD1 identical over 10 bases. Germline loops: CDR1 LNHDA, CDR2 SQIVND (reference sequence). The J segment lost 5 bases and the V segment lost 5 bases, leaving 11 bases of the junction unmatched. This CDR3 contains 16 residues.